These 19 T cell receptor beta chains were all obtained from the same sample, sequenced in a study of post-analysis software for immune sequencing data. Every TCR beta cDNA library bore unique molecular identifiers. TCRdb passed the PCR reads through MiXCR, listing each CDR3 protein once. Counted here are hundreds of thousands of distinct CDR3 sequences, over 35% occurring once; the ten biggest clones make up 9.5% to 13%. Study-level results: Compared with controls, patients had more of five TRBV segments, including TRBV5-6, TRBV5-1 and TRBV20-1.

The antigens of these receptors remain unknown. Input material: blood. The receptors stem from a girl aged 5-17 years with multiple sclerosis.

The CDR3 nucleotides are TGTGCCAGCAGCGCCGGGACAGGGGACTACGAGCAGTACTTC. It yields the protein CASSAGTGDYEQYF. The chain links TRBV9 to TRBJ2-7, with 10 bases aligning to TRBD1. The J segment lost 3 bases and the V segment lost 3 bases, leaving 3 bases of the junction unmatched. The germline gives CDR1 SGDLS, CDR2 YYNGEE. The CDR3 consists of 14 residues.

The rearrangement uses TRBV29-1 and TRBJ2-3; D gene unclear. Deletions cut 0 bases from V and 4 bases from J, with 5 bases between. CDR3 size: 12 residues. Germline values: CDR1 SQVTM, CDR2 ANQGSEA. The CDR3 coding sequence is TGCAGCGTTGAAGAGTGGCCAGATACGCAGTATTTT. The encoded protein is CSVEEWPDTQYF.

The genes are TRBV28 and TRBJ2-3, with D possibly matching TRBD2 (6 bases). CDR3 length: 15 residues. Germline V gives CDR1 MDHEN, CDR2 SYDVKM. Trimming took off 4 bases at V and 1 base at J, with 12 bases between the two ends. The CDR3 sequence: CASSYRGGGTDTQYF. CDR3 coding DNA: TGTGCCAGCAGTTATCGTGGCGGGGGCACAGATACGCAGTATTTT.

Only one count was recorded for this clonotype. The chain has TRBV7-3 and TRBJ1-1; the match to TRBD1 covers 7 bases. The CDR3 consists of 15 residues. Germline V CDR1 and CDR2: SGHTA, FQGTGA. The V segment lost 2 bases and the J segment 5 bases; nucleotides outside the gene matches: 8. CDR3 coding DNA: TGTGCCAGCAGCTTATCCTCGACAGGGCGAACTGAAGCTTTCTTT. Its protein product is CASSLSSTGRTEAFF. Full variable domain (remainder filled in from reference TRBV7-3 and TRBJ1-1): GAGVSQTPSNKVTEKGKYVELRCDPISGHTALYWYRQSLGQGPEFLIYFQGTGAADDSGLPNDRFFAVRPEGSVSTLKIQRTERGDSAVYLCASSLSSTGRTEAFFGQGTRLTVV.

The J gene is TRBJ1-2, the V gene TRBV25-1, with a tentative D call TRBD1 (5 bases). Germline V CDR1 and CDR2: MGHDK, SYGVNS. V lost 2 bases and J lost 4, with 8 bases in between. The length of the CDR3 is 13 residues. This CDR3 reads CASSERQTYGYTF. CDR3 nucleotide sequence: TGTGCCAGCAGTGAACGACAGACCTATGGCTACACCTTC.

This chain links TRBV6-6 with TRBJ2-5, with 7 bases aligning to TRBD1. The J call may be incorrect, as the DNA end agrees better with TRBJ2-7. Germline CDR1 reads MNHNY; CDR2 reads SVGAGI (reference sequence). The CDR3 contains 14 residues. This CDR3 reads CASTEVGQGDEQYF. DNA for the CDR3: TGTGCCAGCACCGAGGTGGGCCAGGGGGACGAGCAGTACTTC.

J is TRBJ1-4 and V is TRBV19, with D tentatively TRBD1 (5 bases). Germline V lookup: CDR1 LNHDA, CDR2 SQIVND (reference sequence). The CDR3 has 17 amino acids. V lost 2 bases and J 2 bases, leaving 15 bases between the germline ends. As DNA, the CDR3 is TGTGCCAGTAGTATATACGGGACCCTGGGGACTAATGAAAAACTGTTTTTT. Its translation: CASSIYGTLGTNEKLFF.

This clonotype has just a few counts. This chain links TRBV7-9 with TRBJ2-3; 12 bases align to TRBD2. The V gene's germline CDR1 is SEHNR and CDR2 FQNEAQ (reference sequence). The CDR3 contains 14 residues. The ends lost 5 bases at V and 4 bases at J; junction bases unmatched: 1. CDR3 DNA sequence: TGTGCCAGCAGCGGACTAGCGGGACCAGATACGCAGTATTTT. Its protein is CASSGLAGPDTQYF.

This clonotype was picked up a small number of times. In DNA, the CDR3 is TGTGCCATCAGTGACCAGGGAGGTTCAACAGATACGCAGTATTTT. It is translated as CAISDQGGSTDTQYF. The J gene is TRBJ2-3, the V gene TRBV10-3, with a weak D call TRBD2 (6 bases). Germline V gene sequence: CDR1 ENHRY, CDR2 SYGVKD. Trimming removed 3 bases from V and 3 bases from J, with 13 bases in between. CDR3 length equals 15 residues.

This chain connects TRBV15 to TRBJ2-5, with 7 nucleotides matching TRBD1. With 0 bases clipped from V and 5 bases from J, the junction kept 9 bases outside the gene matches. The CDR3 has 16 amino acids. Germline CDR1 is LNHNV and CDR2 is YYDKDF (reference sequence). CDR3 nucleotides: TGTGCCACCAGCAGAGAGCTGGGACAGCTGGGGGAGACCCAGTACTTC. This codes for CATSRELGQLGETQYF.

The DNA of the CDR3 is TGTGCCAGCAGCGGGGGACCGAAGAACACTGAAGCTTTCTTT. The encoded protein is CASSGGPKNTEAFF. The chain couples TRBV9 to TRBJ1-1, with D maybe TRBD1 (5 bases). The CDR3 loop spans 14 amino acids. Looked up from germline, CDR1 is SGDLS and CDR2 is YYNGEE. The V gene lost 3 bases and the J gene lost 1 base, with 10 bases spanning the gap.

This clonotype was picked up one time. This CDR3 reads CASSPSGTGGNYGYTF. Written as DNA, the CDR3 is TGTGCCAGCTCACCCTCAGGGACAGGGGGAAACTATGGCTACACCTTC. The chain has TRBV18 and TRBJ1-2; TRBD1 matches 11 bases. The germline gives CDR1 KGHSH, CDR2 LQKENI. With 3 bases clipped from V and 2 bases from J, the junction kept 5 bases outside the gene matches. The CDR3 has 16 amino acids.

The sample holds a few counts of this clonotype. The V and J genes are TRBV5-1 and TRBJ2-4; D is unresolved. The V and J ends lost 4 bases and 0 bases respectively, with 8 bases between them. The germline CDR1 and CDR2 sequences are SGHRS and YFSETQ. The CDR3 has 14 amino acids. The CDR3 DNA reads as TGCGCCAGCAGCATCAACTTAGCCAAAAACATTCAGTACTTC. This encodes CASSINLAKNIQYF.

About this clonotype: One junction end does not reproduce the germline sequence, and a read error may be involved. The J gene is TRBJ2-7, the V gene TRBV29-1, with TRBD1 matching 11 bases. The CDR3 runs 15 residues. The germline CDR1 and CDR2 sequences are SQVTM and ANQGSEA. The CDR3 loop is CSVDDGTGGSYEQYF. As DNA, the CDR3 is TGCAGTGTTGACGACGGGACAGGGGGAAGCTACGAGCAGTACTTC.

The V call is TRBV24-1, the J call TRBJ2-7; 9 nucleotides match TRBD2. V trimming: 0 bases; J trimming: 7 bases; junction bases outside the gene matches: 6. This CDR3 region has 15 residues. Germline V gene data show CDR1 as KGHDR and CDR2 as SFDVKD. CDR3 loop: CATSDLVLAGAEQYF. The DNA of the CDR3 is TGTGCCACCAGTGATTTGGTGTTAGCGGGAGCTGAGCAGTACTTC.

The rearrangement joins TRBV20-1 to TRBJ1-2, with TRBD1 matching over 9 bases. In germline, CDR1 is DFQATT, CDR2 SNEGSKA (reference sequence). CDR3 length: 12 residues. With V trimmed by 6 bases and J by 7 bases, 6 bases remained unmatched. The CDR3 region has the DNA TGCAGTGCCAAACAGGGGGCAAGTGGCTACACCTTC. Encoded protein: CSAKQGASGYTF.

V and J are TRBV4-1 and TRBJ2-5; D is ambiguous. The V and J ends lost 4 bases and 5 bases respectively, with 8 bases between them. This CDR3 spans 12 amino acids. Germline V gene data show CDR1 as MGHRA and CDR2 as YSYEKL. The CDR3 nucleotides read TGCGCCAGCAGCCTGACTTTTGAGACCCAGTACTTC. It is translated as CASSLTFETQYF.

The chain has TRBV27 and TRBJ2-3; 8 bases fit TRBD2. V trimming: 4 bases; J trimming: 4 bases; junction bases outside the gene matches: 7. Germline CDR1 reads MNHEY; CDR2 reads SMNVEV (reference sequence). This CDR3 has 15 amino acids. In DNA form, the CDR3 reads TGTGCCAGCAGTTGGGACGGGAGGGCCGCAGATACGCAGTATTTT. Its protein product is CASSWDGRAADTQYF.

The chain carries TRBV5-1 and TRBJ1-2; D is ambiguous. CDR1 and CDR2 from the germline V gene are SGHRS and YFSETQ. Trimming stripped 4 bases from V and 8 bases from J, with 15 bases between. This CDR3 has 13 amino acids. The CDR3 region is CASSADGLGGYTF. DNA of the CDR3: TGCGCCAGCAGCGCAGACGGCCTAGGCGGCTACACCTTC.